This TCR beta chain derives from a study of blood T cell repertoires in COVID-19 (TCRdb year 2020). About the full investigation: Samples covering the acute and convalescent phases of COVID-19 were provided by collaborators in the United States, Italy and Spain. Where available, HLA class I and class II types were taken from metadata supplied by the sample provider and were not determined by assay-based typing. Deeply sampled blood TCRbeta repertoires from subjects exposed to, actively infected with, or recovered from COVID-19 were included in the dataset. The repertoires were released in a freely available public database intended as a resource for research on the immune response to SARS-CoV-2. Samples came from the ongoing ImmuneRACE study (first 160 participants) plus 1,254 subjects from 6 global collaborators. A de-identified subject ID, COVID-19 status, age in years and sex were almost always included in the sample metadata. The material from the prospective study consisted of cDNA or gDNA derived from T cells, B-cell-depleted T cells, or PBMCs.

Enrolling through a virtual design, the prospective study's participants ranged in age from roughly 18 to 100 years and lived across about two dozen United States geographic areas. Cohort assignment in the prospective study relied on participant-reported clinical history from a screening survey and a study questionnaire. Each participant in the prospective study had whole blood, serum and a nasopharyngeal or oropharyngeal swab collected by mobile phlebotomists. Participants in the prospective study had the option to provide additional blood draws and questionnaires over a roughly 2-month period. Before DNA extraction, blood samples from the prospective study were shipped at room temperature or frozen. Its CDR3 holds 13 amino acids, cysteine through phenylalanine. The retained sequence is limited to the CDR3, 39 bases, with the frame set at the first base. V and J are trimmed by 6 bases and 7 bases, and the gene matches miss 5 bases of the junction. CDR1 and CDR2 are read off the germline V gene as MGHDK and SYGVNS.

Results the study describes overall, beyond this receptor: How much clinical and demographic metadata was included differed by source and by participant, and the metadata was provided uncurated.

For this clone: The antigen it binds to is not known. No base qualities exist here, and no much larger clone lies one base off it.

TCRbeta CDR3 regions were amplified from genomic DNA using the immunoSEQ Assay, a bias-controlled multiplex PCR. The authors processed their data as follows. Within the assay, amplification of reference gene primers was used to estimate how many nucleated cells each sample contained. Sequence reads were collapsed and filtered to measure the absolute abundance of every unique TCRbeta CDR3 rearrangement. For each sample, productive Simpson clonality was calculated as the square root of Simpson's diversity index over productive rearrangements. The table comes from immuneACCESS by way of TCRdb, which keeps in-frame sequences with V and J called. Part of the clones is missing from these tables; in studies checked, under half for an unresolved V gene and the rest for unknown reasons. The DNA gave D and trimming, while V, J and clone size come from that table. The sample profile shows about 220,000 clones; 86% of them were found once. Less than 4.5% of the sample comes from the top ten.

Rearrangement joined TRBV25-1 to TRBJ1-5, and 8 junctional nucleotides match TRBD1. The sample was PBMCs or T cells enriched from blood (not recorded which). This TCR derives from a woman aged 35 to 49 with acute COVID-19. The nucleotide sequence is TGTGCCAGCAGCCGGACAGGGTTCCAGCCCCAGCATTTT. This gives the protein CASSRTGFQPQHF. Here the CDR3 is joined to the reference TRBV25-1 and TRBJ1-5 genes, and the full variable domain is: EADIYQTPRYLVIGTGKKITLECSQTMGHDKMYWYQQDPGMELHLIHYSYGVNSTEKGDLSSESTVSRIRTEHFPLTLESARPSHTSQYLCASSRTGFQPQHFGDGTRLSIL.